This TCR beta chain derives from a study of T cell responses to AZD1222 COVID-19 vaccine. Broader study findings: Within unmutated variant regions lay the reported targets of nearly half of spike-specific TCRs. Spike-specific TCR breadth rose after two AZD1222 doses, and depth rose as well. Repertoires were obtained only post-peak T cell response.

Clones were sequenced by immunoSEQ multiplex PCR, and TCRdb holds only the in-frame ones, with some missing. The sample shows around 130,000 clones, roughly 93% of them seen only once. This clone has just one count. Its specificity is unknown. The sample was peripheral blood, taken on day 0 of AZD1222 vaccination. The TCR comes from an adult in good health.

Written as DNA, the CDR3 is TGTGCCAGCAGCTTAGATCTCCAGGGAAGGGGCTACACCTTC. Amino acids: CASSLDLQGRGYTF. The chain couples TRBV11-2 to TRBJ1-2; TRBD1 might be the D (5 bases). Germline-derived CDR1 and CDR2 are SGHAT and FQNNGV. This CDR3 contains 14 residues. Trimming shortened V by 0 bases and J by 8 bases, and 13 bases separated the two germline ends.